This T cell receptor beta chain derives from a study of cytomegalovirus exposure and HLA in healthy donors. PCR involved 60 Vbeta and 13 Jbeta primers. The data were produced by immunoSEQ multiplex PCR, yet TCRdb's version contains in-frame clones alone and is incomplete. The data hold about 120,000 clones, with 60% to 75% observed a single time. The CDR3 length is 13 residues. CDR1 and CDR2 from the germline V gene are SNHLY and FYNNEI. V was cut by 3 bases and J by 5 bases, with 8 bases left in between. Sequencing input: PBMCs. This sequence was found in a woman aged 40 to 49 in good health and CMV-seropositive. The chain employs TRBV2 and TRBJ1-5; D is perhaps TRBD1 (6 bases). The CDR3 region is CASSEDRDQPQHF. Here the CDR3 DNA reads TGTGCCAGCAGTGAGGACAGAGATCAGCCCCAGCATTTT.